These 21 T cell receptor beta chains were all obtained from the same sample, sequenced in a study of cytomegalovirus exposure and HLA in healthy donors. The PCR employed 60 Vbeta primers together with 13 Jbeta primers. Only in-frame clones appear in the TCRdb table, and some are missing; sequencing was by immunoSEQ multiplex PCR. Counted here are about 130,000 clones, roughly 80% occurring once; the ten biggest clones make up roughly 7.3%. The source material was PBMCs. The receptors come from a male donor in good health and CMV-seronegative.

The chain couples TRBV5-4 to TRBJ2-3; TRBD2 agrees at 15 bases. This CDR3 contains 16 residues. Per germline, CDR1 SGHNT and CDR2 YYREEE (reference sequence). The V segment lost 3 bases and the J segment 4 bases; nucleotides outside the gene matches: 3. The chain's CDR3 is CASSSRTSGRADTQYF. The CDR3, as DNA: TGTGCCAGCAGCTCACGGACTAGCGGGAGGGCAGATACGCAGTATTTT. The full variable domain, its missing parts supplied by reference TRBV5-4 and TRBJ2-3, is ETGVTQSPTHLIKTRGQQVTLRCSSQSGHNTVSWYQQALGQGPQFIFQYYREEENGRGNFPPRFSGLQFPNYSSELNVNALELDDSALYLCASSSRTSGRADTQYFGPGTRLTVL.

This sequence joins TRBV2 and TRBJ2-7; 10 nucleotides agree with TRBD2. There are 13 residues in the CDR3. Losses at the gene ends were 6 bases for V and 4 bases for J; bases not matched to a gene: 3. Germline V gene sequence: CDR1 SNHLY, CDR2 FYNNEI. This CDR3 reads CASSLAGEYEQYF. The DNA for the CDR3 is TGTGCCAGCAGCCTAGCGGGAGAATACGAGCAGTACTTC. Looking up the rest from reference TRBV2 and TRBJ2-7 gives the full variable domain: EPEVTQTPSHQVTQMGQEVILRCVPISNHLYFYWYRQILGQKVEFLVSFYNNEISEKSEIFDDQFSVERPDGSNFTLKIRSTKLEDSAMYFCASSLAGEYEQYFGPGTRLTVT.

The V call is TRBV7-9, the J call TRBJ2-7; D is perhaps TRBD1 (6 bases). CDR1 and CDR2 (germline): SEHNR, FQNEAQ (reference sequence). The CDR3 covers 14 residues. V was shortened by 5 bases and J by 5 bases, with 16 bases between the two germline ends. The CDR3 DNA follows: TGTGCCAGCAGCCCCGGGACAAGGGCCCACGAGCAGTACTTC. This sequence encodes CASSPGTRAHEQYF. The full variable domain, its missing parts supplied by reference TRBV7-9 and TRBJ2-7, is DTGVSQNPRHKITKRGQNVTFRCDPISEHNRLYWYRQTLGQGPEFLTYFQNEAQLEKSRLLSDRFSAERPKGSFSTLEIQRTEQGDSAMYLCASSPGTRAHEQYFGPGTRLTVT.

The chain carries TRBV30 and TRBJ1-3; no definite D call. V lost 5 bases, J lost 5 bases, and 10 bases lay in between. There are 12 residues in the CDR3. The germline gives CDR1 GTSNPN, CDR2 SVGIG (reference sequence). CDR3 sequence reads: CAWGGLRNTIYF. The CDR3 coding sequence is TGTGCCTGGGGCGGTTTGAGAAACACCATATATTTT.

J is TRBJ2-3 and V is TRBV18, with 13 nucleotides matching TRBD2. With 5 bases clipped from V and 6 bases from J, the junction kept 8 bases outside the gene matches. Germline CDR1 and CDR2: KGHSH and LQKENI. This CDR3 has 16 residues. CDR3 nucleotide sequence: TGTGCCAGCTCAAGAGGACTAGCGGGAGAAGGGGATACGCAGTATTTT. As protein: CASSRGLAGEGDTQYF.

The V gene is TRBV25-1, the J gene TRBJ2-7, with TRBD2 matching 8 bases. The ends lost 6 bases at V and 1 base at J; junction bases unmatched: 14. CDR1 is MGHDK, CDR2 SYGVNS, per germline. There are 17 residues in the CDR3. Written as DNA, the CDR3 is TGTGCCAGCAGGGCCCCGGGACTAGGGCCGTCTTCCTACGAGCAGTACTTC. Encoded protein: CASRAPGLGPSSYEQYF.

The chain carries TRBV6-5 and TRBJ2-7, with TRBD1 matching over 9 bases. This CDR3 comprises 13 residues. Looked up from germline, CDR1 is MNHEY and CDR2 is SVGAGI. Unmatched junction bases numbered 6, after V lost 5 bases and J lost 7 bases. The CDR3 spells CASSLWTGEEQYF. CDR3 nucleotide sequence: TGTGCCAGCAGTCTGTGGACAGGGGAAGAGCAGTACTTC.

This rearrangement joins TRBV21-1 to TRBJ2-1; whether TRBD2, the table's D call, matches the DNA was not checked. TRBV21-1 is given as a pseudogene. The CDR3 is made up of 16 amino acids. The CDR3 sequence is CASSKGRGGFYNEQFF. CDR3 coding DNA: TGTGCCAGCAGCAAAGGAAGGGGAGGATTCTACAATGAGCAGTTCTTC.

The chain carries TRBV27 and TRBJ2-2; the match to TRBD2 covers 7 bases. Germline CDR1 is MNHEY and CDR2 is SMNVEV (reference sequence). CDR3 length: 15 residues. Trimming at V came to 7 bases and at J to 0 bases, leaving 5 bases not matched to a gene. In DNA form, the CDR3 reads TGTGCCAGCACCCCTGGGGGGGCGAACACCGGGGAGCTGTTTTTT. Translation gives CASTPGGANTGELFF.

The chain recombines TRBV9 with TRBJ2-1; D gene uncertain. The CDR3 loop spans 14 amino acids. With 4 bases removed from V and 7 bases from J, the gap between germline ends came to 15 bases. CDR1 is SGDLS, CDR2 YYNGEE, per germline. CDR3 in amino acids: CASSTPGSGNEQFF. CDR3 bases: TGTGCCAGCAGCACCCCAGGATCTGGAAATGAGCAGTTCTTC.

This clone was counted once. The chain employs TRBV6-5 and TRBJ2-7; D may be TRBD1 (6 bases). This CDR3 contains 14 residues. V was clipped by 2 bases and J by 2 bases, with 10 bases between them. Germline V gives CDR1 MNHEY, CDR2 SVGAGI. CDR3 nucleotide sequence: TGTGCCAGCAGTTACAGCGGACAGCCCTACGAGCAGTACTTC. This encodes CASSYSGQPYEQYF.

The chain couples TRBV2 to TRBJ2-5; 11 nucleotides match TRBD1. Trimming removed 7 bases from V and 7 bases from J; junction bases left unmatched: 5. In germline, CDR1 is SNHLY, CDR2 FYNNEI. This CDR3 has 13 residues. CDR3 nucleotide sequence: TGTGCCAGCACTACGGGACAGGGGGTGACCCAGTACTTC. Protein product: CASTTGQGVTQYF.

This chain joins TRBV23-1 and TRBJ1-5; D unresolved. TRBV23-1 is noted as an ORF with a role that remains uncertain. This CDR3 contains 18 residues. The V gene lost 0 bases and the J gene lost 5 bases, with 20 bases spanning the gap. The CDR3 DNA is TGCGCCAGCAGTCAATCGAGGCAGACCATAGACGGATATCAGCCCCAGCATTTT. Translated, it gives CASSQSRQTIDGYQPQHF.

This clone was detected only a few times. The CDR3 DNA is TGCAGCGTTGAAGGTATTGAGCAGTTCTTC. This translates into CSVEGIEQFF. The V and J genes are TRBV29-1 and TRBJ2-1; D unclear. Germline CDR1 reads SQVTM; CDR2 reads ANQGSEA. This CDR3 is built from 10 residues. V lost 1 base and J lost 9, with 4 bases in between.

This sequence joins TRBV27 and TRBJ1-3; D uncertain. The ends were cut back, 0 bases at V and 0 bases at J, with 6 bases in the middle. Germline-derived CDR1 and CDR2 are MNHEY and SMNVEV (reference sequence). CDR3 length: 15 amino acids. The CDR3 here is CASSLSATSGNTIYF. CDR3 bases: TGTGCCAGCAGTTTATCGGCCACCTCTGGAAACACCATATATTTT.

The CDR3 DNA reads TGTGCCTGGAGTGGAGGGACCCAGTACTTC. Residues: CAWSGGTQYF. The rearrangement uses TRBV30 and TRBJ2-5; D not resolved. CDR3 length equals 10 residues. Per the germline V gene, CDR1 is GTSNPN and CDR2 is SVGIG (reference sequence). V gave up 1 base and J gave up 7 bases, with 4 bases separating them.

The chain links TRBV28 to TRBJ1-4; possible D gene TRBD1, 5 bases. Trimming pared 6 bases from V and 7 bases from J, leaving 15 bases between. This CDR3 spans 14 amino acids. In germline, CDR1 is MDHEN, CDR2 SYDVKM. CDR3 amino acids: CASRSREQSEKLFF. CDR3 DNA: TGTGCCAGCAGATCCAGGGAACAAAGTGAAAAACTGTTTTTT.

The rearrangement links TRBV28 to TRBJ2-3; no definite D call. Trimming removed 5 bases from V and 0 bases from J, with 9 bases in between. The CDR3 has 14 residues. The V gene's germline CDR1 is MDHEN and CDR2 SYDVKM. CDR3 amino acids: CASSLPSSTDTQYF. As DNA, the CDR3 is TGTGCCAGCAGTCTACCGAGTAGCACAGATACGCAGTATTTT.

The rearrangement links TRBV28 to TRBJ1-1; TRBD1 aligns across 7 bases. Germline CDR1 reads MDHEN; CDR2 reads SYDVKM. The V segment lost 6 bases and the J segment 6 bases; nucleotides outside the gene matches: 16. This CDR3 has 16 amino acids. The CDR3 reads CASRQLDRTQRAEAFF. The CDR3 bases are TGTGCCAGCAGACAACTGGACAGGACTCAAAGGGCTGAAGCTTTCTTT.

The CDR3 DNA sequence: TGTGCCTGGAGTTCGGACAGGTTGAACACTGAAGCTTTCTTT. This gives the protein CAWSSDRLNTEAFF. The chain links TRBV30 to TRBJ1-1; 7 bases align to TRBD1. J lost 0 bases, V lost 2 bases, and 3 bases had no gene match. Germline V lookup: CDR1 GTSNPN, CDR2 SVGIG (reference sequence). This CDR3 spans 14 amino acids.

This chain connects TRBV6-5 to TRBJ1-3; 7 bases are shared with TRBD1. Germline V gene sequence: CDR1 MNHEY, CDR2 SVGAGI. This CDR3 is built from 12 residues. V shed 6 bases and J 9 bases; nucleotides not matched to a gene: 5. CDR3: CASSRQGGTIYF. CDR3 bases: TGTGCCAGCAGCCGACAGGGAGGCACCATATATTTT.